This T cell receptor beta chain is drawn from a study of OX40 agonist ivuxolimab in advanced cancers. Across the study: Patients were treated with intravenous ivuxolimab, dosed at 0.01 to 10 mg/kg and infused every 2 weeks. Subjects had a mean age of around 63 years, with a range of roughly 20 to 79; 82.7% were male.

Clones were read by immunoSEQ multiplex PCR, and TCRdb kept only the in-frame ones, dropping some. The sample yields fewer than 55,000 clones, approximately 83% seen once. Comments on this clone: What it binds is not known.

CDR1 and CDR2 (germline): SNHLY, FYNNEI. The CDR3 sequence is 13 residues long. The ends were cut back, 7 bases at V and 0 bases at J, with 7 bases in the middle. Study-wide results and caveats: Both CD4+ and CD8+ T cell populations in blood had undergone clonal expansion by week 6 at 0.1 to 3.0 mg/kg.

At baseline, cycle 4 day 1, and cycle 7 day 1, blood was sampled. V and J are TRBV2 and TRBJ2-1, with D perhaps matching TRBD2 (5 bases). The sequenced sample was CD4+ or CD8+ T cells sorted from blood, obtained in a trial of the OX40 agonist ivuxolimab. This TCR came from an adult with an advanced solid tumor such as melanoma, head and neck, liver or kidney cancer. CDR3 sequence (DNA): TGTGCCAGCACTGGGAGCTCCTACAATGAGCAGTTCTTC. Its protein is CASTGSSYNEQFF.